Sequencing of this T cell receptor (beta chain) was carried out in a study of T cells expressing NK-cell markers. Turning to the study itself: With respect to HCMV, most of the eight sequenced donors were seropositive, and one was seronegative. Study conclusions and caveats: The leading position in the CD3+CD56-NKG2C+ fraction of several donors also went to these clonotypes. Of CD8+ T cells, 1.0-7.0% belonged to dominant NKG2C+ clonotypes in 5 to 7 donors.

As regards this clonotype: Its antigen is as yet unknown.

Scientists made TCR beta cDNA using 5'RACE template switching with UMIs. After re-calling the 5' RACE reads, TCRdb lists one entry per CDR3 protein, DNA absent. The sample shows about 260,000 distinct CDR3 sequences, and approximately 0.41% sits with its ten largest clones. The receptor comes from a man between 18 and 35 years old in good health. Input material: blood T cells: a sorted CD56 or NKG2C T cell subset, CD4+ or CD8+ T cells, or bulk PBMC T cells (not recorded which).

The CDR3 here is CASSSTRYEQYF. This chain connects TRBV12-3 or TRBV12-4 to TRBJ2-7. The CDR3 is 12 amino acids.